Shown below are 31 T cell receptor beta chains from a single sample sequenced in a study of shared clonotypes between healthy human individuals. The naive CD8 fraction comprised CD45RO-negative cells positively selected for CCR7 and excluded terminally differentiated effector memory CD45RA+ cells. Here immunoSEQ multiplex PCR was the method, and the copy in TCRdb shows in-frame clones only, minus some. The repertoire includes some 2,000,000 clones, about 94% of them detected once, and around 1.1% sits in the top ten. Sample: naive CD8+ T cells sorted from blood. These receptors all come from a man younger than 35 in good health.

J is TRBJ2-2 and V is TRBV28; 8 bases fit TRBD2. CDR1 is MDHEN, CDR2 SYDVKM, per germline. The CDR3 loop spans 17 amino acids. Trimming at V came to 3 bases and at J to 0 bases, leaving 6 bases not matched to a gene. CDR3 protein: CASSLGTSSSNTGELFF. CDR3 bases: TGTGCCAGCAGTTTGGGGACTAGTTCTTCGAACACCGGGGAGCTGTTTTTT.

Regarding this clone: The same CDR3 also results from other DNA sequences found in this sample. The chain links TRBV10-3 to TRBJ2-7; D unclear. Looked up from germline, CDR1 is ENHRY and CDR2 is SYGVKD. CDR3 length: 11 residues. V was trimmed by 0 bases and J by 7 bases, leaving 4 bases between them. CDR3 protein: CAISESSEQYF. For the CDR3, the DNA is TGTGCCATCAGTGAGTCGAGTGAGCAGTACTTC.

With regard to this clone: Other DNA sequences from this sample encode an identical CDR3 as well. In DNA form, the CDR3 reads TGTGCCAGCAGCTTAGGGTACTACGAGCAGTACTTC. Translated: CASSLGYYEQYF. This rearrangement joins TRBV7-2 to TRBJ2-7; D uncertain. The CDR3 has 12 residues. V lost 1 base and J lost 3, with 4 bases in between. CDR1 SGHTA and CDR2 FQGNSA come from the germline V gene.

A single count supports this clone. The V gene is TRBV27, the J gene TRBJ2-7, with no clear D. The CDR3 is 13 residues long. Trimming pared 3 bases from V and 5 bases from J, leaving 11 bases between. Looked up from germline, CDR1 is MNHEY and CDR2 is SMNVEV (reference sequence). The CDR3 reads CASSFSVGHEQYF. The CDR3 DNA is TGTGCCAGCAGTTTTTCGGTAGGGCACGAGCAGTACTTC.

This clone appeared a single time. The V call is TRBV2, the J call TRBJ2-3; 10 bases align to TRBD2. The CDR3 is made up of 15 amino acids. V lost 5 bases, J lost 4 bases, and 6 bases stayed unmatched. Germline assignment: CDR1 SNHLY and CDR2 FYNNEI. As DNA, the CDR3 is TGTGCCAGCAGTCAACTAGCGGGGTTGGCAGATACGCAGTATTTT. Translation gives CASSQLAGLADTQYF. The variable domain in full, completed from reference TRBV2 and TRBJ2-3, reads EPEVTQTPSHQVTQMGQEVILRCVPISNHLYFYWYRQILGQKVEFLVSFYNNEISEKSEIFDDQFSVERPDGSNFTLKIRSTKLEDSAMYFCASSQLAGLADTQYFGPGTRLTVL.

V and J are TRBV27 and TRBJ2-6, with D possibly TRBD1 on 5 matching bases. Germline V gives CDR1 MNHEY, CDR2 SMNVEV (reference sequence). The CDR3 spans 17 residues. Deletions cut 4 bases from V and 8 bases from J, with 21 bases between. CDR3 coding DNA: TGTGCCAGCAGTTGGGGCGGACCCTCGACCGGGTCCAACGTCCTGACTTTC. Its translation is CASSWGGPSTGSNVLTF.

The CDR3 nucleotides are TGTGCCAGCTCCCCCAGAAGAGCGGGGCCCGAGAACTATGGCTACACCTTC. The encoded protein is CASSPRRAGPENYGYTF. V usage is TRBV18 and J usage is TRBJ1-2; possibly TRBD1 for D (5 bases). The ends were cut back, 6 bases at V and 2 bases at J, with 22 bases in the middle. This CDR3 contains 17 residues. Germline CDR1 reads KGHSH; CDR2 reads LQKENI.

The CDR3 is CASSQFFPDTYEQYF. The CDR3 coding sequence is TGCGCCAGCAGCCAATTCTTCCCAGATACCTACGAGCAGTACTTC. This rearrangement joins TRBV4-1 to TRBJ2-7; D is undetermined. Germline V gene lookup returns CDR1 MGHRA and CDR2 YSYEKL. Between the trimmed V and J ends, which lost 2 bases and 2 bases, there was a span of 13 bases. The CDR3 is made up of 15 amino acids.

This clone occurred once. V is TRBV13 and J is TRBJ1-1; the D is unclear. V lost 5 bases to trimming and J lost 4 bases, with 26 bases between them. The CDR3 loop spans 18 amino acids. Germline lookup yields CDR1 PRHDT and CDR2 FYEKMQ (reference sequence). For the CDR3, the DNA is TGTGCCAGCAGCCTGGGTTGGGCAGCACCGGGCGCGGGCACTGAAGCTTTCTTT. This gives the protein CASSLGWAAPGAGTEAFF.

The V gene is TRBV6-6, the J gene TRBJ1-1; tentative D call: TRBD1 (6 bases). The CDR3 has 15 amino acids. CDR1 is MNHNY and CDR2 is SVGAGI in the germline V gene (reference sequence). Trimming removed 2 bases at V and 7 bases at J, with 17 bases between. CDR3 nucleotides: TGTGCCAGCAGTTACGACAGGCGTGGCGATAATGAAGCTTTCTTT. Translation gives CASSYDRRGDNEAFF.

The chain recombines TRBV29-1 with TRBJ2-5; the D call may be TRBD1 or TRBD2 (6 bases each). In germline, CDR1 is SQVTM, CDR2 ANQGSEA. CDR3 length equals 12 residues. The V gene lost 6 bases and the J gene lost 5 bases, with 13 bases spanning the gap. CDR3 nucleotide sequence: TGCAGCGTACCGGGGGCTGTGGAGACCCAGTACTTC. Residues: CSVPGAVETQYF.

This clone appeared once. Being one base from a much bigger clone, this may be a read error. Other DNA sequences in this sample translate to the same CDR3. The chain joins TRBV7-6 to TRBJ2-7, with TRBD1 as a possible D gene (6 bases). CDR3 size: 13 residues. Trimming took 3 bases from V and 1 from J, leaving 7 bases between them. Germline assignment: CDR1 SGHVS and CDR2 FNYEAQ. The CDR3 here is CASSLDRSYEQYF. CDR3 sequence (DNA): TGTGCCAGCAGCTTGGACAGATCCTACGAGCAGTACTTC.

This chain connects TRBV27 to TRBJ2-7; D remains unclear. This CDR3 is 13 amino acids long. In germline, CDR1 is MNHEY, CDR2 SMNVEV (reference sequence). V was trimmed by 0 bases and J by 6 bases, leaving 9 bases between them. CDR3 sequence (DNA): TGTGCCAGCAGTTTATCGAACGGGTTCGAGCAGTACTTC. This translates into CASSLSNGFEQYF.

The chain couples TRBV7-9 to TRBJ1-1, with no clear D. The CDR3 runs 15 residues. Germline lookup yields CDR1 SEHNR and CDR2 FQNEAQ (reference sequence). V lost 7 bases, J lost 1 base, and 16 bases lay in between. CDR3 nucleotides: TGTGCCAGCACCAGTCCCAGCCGGGGGAACACTGAAGCTTTCTTT. Amino acid sequence: CASTSPSRGNTEAFF.

The chain has TRBV13 and TRBJ2-5, with D perhaps matching TRBD1 (6 bases). Germline V gene sequence: CDR1 PRHDT, CDR2 FYEKMQ (reference sequence). The ends were cut back, 2 bases at V and 5 bases at J, with 12 bases in the middle. The CDR3 consists of 14 residues. The chain's CDR3 is CASSLSGGLETQYF. DNA of the CDR3: TGTGCCAGCAGCTTATCTGGGGGCCTGGAGACCCAGTACTTC.

The chain joins TRBV5-1 to TRBJ1-2; no reliable D call. V was shortened by 1 base and J by 2 bases, with 9 bases between the two germline ends. Germline lookup yields CDR1 SGHRS and CDR2 YFSETQ. CDR3 size: 14 residues. CDR3 DNA sequence: TGCGCCAGCAGCTTGATGACGGGGAACTATGGCTACACCTTC. Translated, it gives CASSLMTGNYGYTF.

The V and J genes are TRBV20-1 and TRBJ1-1; possibly TRBD1 for D (5 bases). CDR1 is DFQATT, CDR2 SNEGSKA, per germline (reference sequence). Trimming cost V 7 bases and J 4 bases, with 10 bases left between them. The CDR3 sequence is 11 residues long. DNA of the CDR3: TGCAGTGTTCCAGGGCCCACTGAAGCTTTCTTT. Its protein product is CSVPGPTEAFF.

This chain joins TRBV10-1 and TRBJ2-3, with D possibly TRBD2 on 6 matching bases. This CDR3 contains 16 residues. With 2 bases removed from V and 2 bases from J, the gap between germline ends came to 14 bases. CDR1 is WNHNN, CDR2 SYGVQD, per germline (reference sequence). CDR3 protein: CASSELLATSTDTQYF. For the CDR3, the DNA is TGCGCCAGCAGTGAGCTGCTAGCGACCTCCACAGATACGCAGTATTTT.

This clone was seen a single time. V gene TRBV27 combines with J gene TRBJ1-4, with 9 positions matching TRBD1. The CDR3 has 15 residues. J gave up 10 bases and V 4 bases, and 10 bases lay outside the gene matches. CDR1 is MNHEY, CDR2 SMNVEV, per germline (reference sequence). CDR3 sequence: CASSSETGGPPKLFF. CDR3 nucleotide sequence: TGTGCCAGCAGTTCCGAGACAGGGGGACCGCCAAAACTGTTTTTT.

The rearrangement uses TRBV6-5 and TRBJ2-1; D not resolved. The CDR3 consists of 16 residues. CDR1 and CDR2 from the germline V gene are MNHEY and SVGAGI. V lost 0 bases and J 5 bases, leaving 14 bases between the germline ends. In DNA form, the CDR3 reads TGTGCCAGCAGTTACTCGAAATGGCTAAAAAACAATGAGCAGTTCTTC. Translating it yields CASSYSKWLKNNEQFF.

This sequence joins TRBV6-5 and TRBJ2-7, with no clear D. CDR3 length equals 14 residues. The germline V gene encodes CDR1 MNHEY and CDR2 SVGAGI. Trimming stripped 2 bases from V and 4 bases from J, with 12 bases between. The CDR3 spells CASSYDGSLYEQYF. The CDR3 nucleotides are TGTGCCAGCAGTTACGATGGCAGCCTGTACGAGCAGTACTTC.

This clone was recorded once. J is TRBJ1-4 and V is TRBV6-6; the D gene is possibly TRBD1 (5 bases). The CDR3 has 14 amino acids. V dropped 6 bases and J dropped 7 bases, with 15 bases sitting between them. Germline loops: CDR1 MNHNY, CDR2 SVGAGI (reference sequence). The CDR3 coding sequence is TGTGCCAGCAGCAGGGTAGGGGTGGGTGAAAAACTGTTTTTT. The encoded protein is CASSRVGVGEKLFF.

The CDR3 loop is CASSPGVTDTQYF. For the CDR3, the DNA is TGTGCCAGCAGTCCGGGGGTCACAGATACGCAGTATTTT. This chain joins TRBV7-6 and TRBJ2-3, with a weak D call TRBD2 (6 bases). Germline V gene lookup returns CDR1 SGHVS and CDR2 FNYEAQ. The CDR3 contains 13 residues. The V end lost 6 bases, the J end lost 2 bases, and 9 bases lay between the germline ends.

The chain employs TRBV2 and TRBJ2-5; unclear D gene. The CDR3 has 17 residues. Germline V CDR1 and CDR2: SNHLY, FYNNEI. V lost 0 bases, J lost 1 base, and 15 bases lay in between. CDR3 in amino acids: CASSEASPPASQETQYF. The DNA for the CDR3 is TGTGCCAGCAGTGAAGCCAGTCCACCCGCATCCCAAGAGACCCAGTACTTC.

J is TRBJ2-3 and V is TRBV18, with no clear D. V lost 2 bases to trimming and J lost 3 bases, with 15 bases between them. CDR1 is KGHSH, CDR2 LQKENI, per germline. This CDR3 region has 16 residues. The CDR3, as DNA: TGTGCCAGCTCACCAGCGGCGTTGGGGTCGACAGATACGCAGTATTTT. Its protein is CASSPAALGSTDTQYF.

V gene TRBV28 combines with J gene TRBJ2-5; tentative D call: TRBD2 (6 bases). The V end lost 4 bases, the J end lost 4 bases, and 13 bases lay between the germline ends. Germline V gives CDR1 MDHEN, CDR2 SYDVKM. This CDR3 contains 14 residues. Here the CDR3 DNA reads TGTGCCAGCAGTTCCCGACTAGGGAGAGAGACCCAGTACTTC. It translates to CASSSRLGRETQYF.

The chain employs TRBV12-1 and TRBJ1-2; TRBD1 is the table's D call and was not checked against the DNA. TRBV12-1 has pseudogene status. The CDR3 spans 15 residues. For the CDR3, the DNA is TGTGCCAGCAGCTGGCGGACACGAGCTAACTATGGCTACACCTTC. It encodes CASSWRTRANYGYTF.

The chain joins TRBV30 to TRBJ2-3; D is undetermined. In germline, CDR1 is GTSNPN, CDR2 SVGIG (reference sequence). Trimming took 2 bases from V and 4 from J, leaving 7 bases between them. This CDR3 spans 12 amino acids. CDR3 amino acids: CAWSPSPDTQYF. The CDR3 coding sequence is TGTGCCTGGAGTCCCTCTCCAGATACGCAGTATTTT. The whole variable domain, filled in from reference TRBV30 and TRBJ2-3, reads SQTIHQWPATLVQPVGSPLSLECTVEGTSNPNLYWYRQAAGRGLQLLFYSVGIGQISSEVPQNLSASRPQDRQFILSSKKLLLSDSGFYLCAWSPSPDTQYFGPGTRLTVL.

The chain uses TRBV27 and TRBJ1-5; tentatively, D is TRBD1 (5 bases). There are 13 residues in the CDR3. From germline, CDR1 is MNHEY and CDR2 SMNVEV (reference sequence). The ends were cut back, 4 bases at V and 6 bases at J, with 10 bases in the middle. Here the CDR3 reads CASSWGSGQPQHF. The CDR3 nucleotides are TGTGCCAGCAGTTGGGGGTCTGGTCAGCCCCAGCATTTT.

This clone has a single count. Other DNA sequences in this specimen translate into the identical CDR3. The J gene is TRBJ2-7, the V gene TRBV19; 7 bases line up with TRBD1. The CDR3 spans 13 residues. Trimming took 3 bases from V and 3 from J; bases not matched to a gene: 2. The germline CDR1 and CDR2 sequences are LNHDA and SQIVND (reference sequence). CDR3 nucleotide sequence: TGTGCCAGTAGTATCGGGACAGACTACGAGCAGTACTTC. Its protein product is CASSIGTDYEQYF.

This chain uses TRBV29-1 with TRBJ2-3; 9 bases align to TRBD2. CDR1 is SQVTM, CDR2 ANQGSEA, per germline. CDR3 size: 16 residues. Trimming removed 2 bases from V and 4 bases from J; junction bases left unmatched: 10. The CDR3 reads CSVELWVAGAADTQYF. CDR3 nucleotide sequence: TGCAGCGTTGAATTGTGGGTAGCGGGGGCGGCAGATACGCAGTATTTT.